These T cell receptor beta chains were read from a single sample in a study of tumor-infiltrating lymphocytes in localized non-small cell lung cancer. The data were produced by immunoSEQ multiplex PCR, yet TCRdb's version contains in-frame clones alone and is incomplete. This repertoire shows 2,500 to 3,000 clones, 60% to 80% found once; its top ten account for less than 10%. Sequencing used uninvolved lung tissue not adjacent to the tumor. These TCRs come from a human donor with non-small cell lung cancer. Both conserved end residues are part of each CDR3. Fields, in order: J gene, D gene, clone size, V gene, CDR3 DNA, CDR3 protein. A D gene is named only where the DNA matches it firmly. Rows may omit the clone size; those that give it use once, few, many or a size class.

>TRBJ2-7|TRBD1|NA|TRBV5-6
TGTGCCAGCAGCGGGGGACAGAGCCTAGCCTACGAGCAGTACTTC
CASSGGQSLAYEQYF
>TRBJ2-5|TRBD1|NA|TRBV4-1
TGCGCCAGCAGCCAATCGTGGACAGGGATAGAGACCCAGTACTTC
CASSQSWTGIETQYF
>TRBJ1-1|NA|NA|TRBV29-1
TGCAGCGCTATTACACGTCAGGCGAACACTGAAGCTTTCTTT
CSAITRQANTEAFF
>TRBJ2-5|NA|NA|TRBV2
TGTGCCAGCAGACTGCATAGTCAGACCCAGTACTTC
CASRLHSQTQYF
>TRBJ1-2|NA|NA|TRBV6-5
TGTGCCAGCAAAGGGGGGACTAACTATGGCTACACCTTC
CASKGGTNYGYTF
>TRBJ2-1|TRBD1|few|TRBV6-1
TGTGCCGGGGGCGGACAGGGGATAGGCAATGAGCAGTTCTTC
CAGGGQGIGNEQFF
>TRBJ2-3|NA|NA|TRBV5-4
TGTGCCAGCTCTGAGAGTGCAGATACGCAGTATTTT
CASSESADTQYF
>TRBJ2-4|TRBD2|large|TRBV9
TGTGCCAGCAGCCCCGGGACTAGCGGAGGGGGAGACATTCAGTACTTC
CASSPGTSGGGDIQYF
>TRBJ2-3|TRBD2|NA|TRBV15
TGTGCCACCAGCAGAACTAGCGGGCACACAGATACGCAGTATTTT
CATSRTSGHTDTQYF
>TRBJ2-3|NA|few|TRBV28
TGTGCCAGCGCTGGGGGCCGGCCAGATACGCAGTATTTT
CASAGGRPDTQYF
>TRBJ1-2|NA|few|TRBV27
TGTGCCAGCAGTTTAAGCTGGGGCAAGCACTATGGCTACACCTTC
CASSLSWGKHYGYTF
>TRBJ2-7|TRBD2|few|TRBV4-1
TGCGCCAGCAGCCAAGATCCCCACCAGCGGGGTACCTACGAGCAGTACTTC
CASSQDPHQRGTYEQYF
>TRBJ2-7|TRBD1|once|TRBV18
TGTGCCAGCTCACCACAGAGACAGGGCTACGAGCAGTACTTC
CASSPQRQGYEQYF
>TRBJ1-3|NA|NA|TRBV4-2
TGTGCCAGCAGCCAAGATGGGGGGGGAACGGGAAACACCATATATTTT
CASSQDGGGTGNTIYF
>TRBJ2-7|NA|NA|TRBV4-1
TGCGCCAGCAGCCAAGCTCCGGACGGAACTTTACCCTACGAGCAGTACTTC
CASSQAPDGTLPYEQYF
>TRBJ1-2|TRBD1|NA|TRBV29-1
TGCAGCGTTCGGGACGGACAGGGGGCCAATGGCTACACCTTC
CSVRDGQGANGYTF
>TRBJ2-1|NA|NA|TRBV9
TGTGCCAGCAGCGTCTCTGTCAATGAGCAGTTCTTC
CASSVSVNEQFF
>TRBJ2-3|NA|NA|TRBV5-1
TGCGCCAGCAGCTTGGAGAAGCATACGCAGTATTTT
CASSLEKHTQYF
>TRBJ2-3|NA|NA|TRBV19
TGTGCCAGTAGTAGGGTCGCAGATACGCAGTATTTT
CASSRVADTQYF
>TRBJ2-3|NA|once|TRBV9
TGTGCCAGCAGCGTAGAGGGAGCTGGCACAGATACGCAGTATTTT
CASSVEGAGTDTQYF
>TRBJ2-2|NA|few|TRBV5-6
TGTGCCAGCAGCTCCCTTCCGAGGACCGGGGAGCTGTTTTTT
CASSSLPRTGELFF
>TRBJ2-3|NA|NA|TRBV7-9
TGTGCCAGCAGCTCCCCGGACGGGACTCACACACAGAGGGATACGCAGTATTTT
CASSSPDGTHTQRDTQYF
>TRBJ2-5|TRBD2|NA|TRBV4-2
TGTGCCAGCAGCCAAGGGGCGGGAGGGCCCGGGGAGACCCAGTACTTC
CASSQGAGGPGETQYF
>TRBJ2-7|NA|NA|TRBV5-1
TGCGCCAGCAGCCCGGGGGGGACAGGGTTATACGAGCAGTACTTC
CASSPGGTGLYEQYF
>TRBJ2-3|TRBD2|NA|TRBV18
TGTGCCAGCTCCCCCACTAGCGGGAGGGGAGATACGCAGTATTTT
CASSPTSGRGDTQYF
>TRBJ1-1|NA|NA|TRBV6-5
TGTGCCAGCAGAATCCCGGGACAACCGAACACTGAAGCTTTCTTT
CASRIPGQPNTEAFF
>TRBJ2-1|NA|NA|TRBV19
TGTGCCAGTAGTAACGCCCCGGGGCTAATGGTTAATGAGCAGTTCTTC
CASSNAPGLMVNEQFF
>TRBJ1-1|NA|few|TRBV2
TGTGCCAGCAGTCCCCCCCGCCGGAATGAAGCTTTCTTT
CASSPPRRNEAFF
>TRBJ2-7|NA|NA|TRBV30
TGTGCACGGGGGAGTAAATACGAGCAGTACTTC
CARGSKYEQYF
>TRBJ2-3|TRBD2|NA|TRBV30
TGTGCCTGGAGTGTAAAGACTAGCGGCACAGATACGCAGTATTTT
CAWSVKTSGTDTQYF
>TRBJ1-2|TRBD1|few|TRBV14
TGTGCCAACCTCCCGGGACAGGCGAACTATGGCTACACCTTC
CANLPGQANYGYTF
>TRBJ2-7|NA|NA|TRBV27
TGTGCCAGCAGTTTTAATCCAGACAGGCTAACCTACGAGCAGTACTTC
CASSFNPDRLTYEQYF
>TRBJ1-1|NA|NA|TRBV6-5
TGTGCCAGCAGACACCCGGAACTGAACACTGAAGCTTTCTTT
CASRHPELNTEAFF
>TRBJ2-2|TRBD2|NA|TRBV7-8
TGTGCCAGCAGCTACTCGGCGGGGAGGGGTACCGGGGAGCTGTTTTTT
CASSYSAGRGTGELFF
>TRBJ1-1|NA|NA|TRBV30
TGTGCCTGGAGTTTCTGGGGGAGCACTGAAGCTTTCTTT
CAWSFWGSTEAFF
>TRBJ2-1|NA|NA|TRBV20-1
TGCAGTGCGCAGGAAAATGAGCAGTTCTTC
CSAQENEQFF
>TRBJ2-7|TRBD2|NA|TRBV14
TGTGCCAGCAGCCAAGGGACTAGCCTCGACTACGAGCAGTACTTC
CASSQGTSLDYEQYF
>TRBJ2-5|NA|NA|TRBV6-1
TGTGCCAGCAGTGTTTCCGGGACCCAGTACTTC
CASSVSGTQYF
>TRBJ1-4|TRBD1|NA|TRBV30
TGTGCCTGGAGCGCACTCAGTGAGGCAGGGGGTAATGAAAAACTGTTTTTT
CAWSALSEAGGNEKLFF
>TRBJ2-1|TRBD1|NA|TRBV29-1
TGCAGCGCTGGTCGGGACAGTTACAATGAGCAGTTCTTC
CSAGRDSYNEQFF
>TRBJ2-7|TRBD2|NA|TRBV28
TGTGCCAGCAGTTGGGGACTAGCGGGAGATGCCAGCTTC
CASSWGLAGDASF
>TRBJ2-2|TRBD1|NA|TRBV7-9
TGTGCCAGCAGCTTCCCTACCGAGGGACAGGGATCCGGGGAGCTGTTTTTT
CASSFPTEGQGSGELFF
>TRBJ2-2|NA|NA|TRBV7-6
TGTGCCAGTAAGGCGCAGGGAAGCACCGGGGAGCTGTTTTTT
CASKAQGSTGELFF
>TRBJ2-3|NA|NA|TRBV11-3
TGTGCCAGCACCTTAGATGGCGGTATAACAGATACGCAGTATTTT
CASTLDGGITDTQYF
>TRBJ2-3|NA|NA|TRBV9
TGTGCCAGCAGCGTAGGTGACGATACGCAGTATTTT
CASSVGDDTQYF
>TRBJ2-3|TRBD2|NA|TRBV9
TGTGCCAGCAGCGTAGGAGGTAGCGGGAGAACAGATACGCAGTATTTT
CASSVGGSGRTDTQYF
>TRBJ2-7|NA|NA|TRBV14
TGTGCCAGCAGCGGAGGAACCTCCCTCCGCCACGAGCAGTACTTC
CASSGGTSLRHEQYF